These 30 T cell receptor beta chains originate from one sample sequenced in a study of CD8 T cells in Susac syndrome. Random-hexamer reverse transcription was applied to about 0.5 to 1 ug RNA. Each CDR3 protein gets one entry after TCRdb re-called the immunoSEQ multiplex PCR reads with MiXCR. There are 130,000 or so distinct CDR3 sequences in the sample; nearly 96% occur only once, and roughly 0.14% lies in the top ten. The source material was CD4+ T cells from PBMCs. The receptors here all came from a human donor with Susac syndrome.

The CDR3 region has the DNA TGCAGTGCCCGGGAGGGGGGGGAGAACGAGTGGCAGTTCTTC. Translated, it gives CSAREGGENEWQFF. J is TRBJ2-1 and V is TRBV20-1, with 8 bases fitting TRBD2. The V and J ends lost 6 bases and 12 bases, in that order; junction bases with no gene match: 16. The CDR3 has 14 amino acids. Germline-derived CDR1 and CDR2 are DFQATT and SNEGSKA (reference sequence).

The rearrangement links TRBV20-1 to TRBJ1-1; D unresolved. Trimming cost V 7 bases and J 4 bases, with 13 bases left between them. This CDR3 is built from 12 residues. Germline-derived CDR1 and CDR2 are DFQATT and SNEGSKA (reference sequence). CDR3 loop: CSGARPGTEAFF. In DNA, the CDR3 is TGCAGTGGTGCGCGGCCTGGCACTGAAGCTTTCTTT.

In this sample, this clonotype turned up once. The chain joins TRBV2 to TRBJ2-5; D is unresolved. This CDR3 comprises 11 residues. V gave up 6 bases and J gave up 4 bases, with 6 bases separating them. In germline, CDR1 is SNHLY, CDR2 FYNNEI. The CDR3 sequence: CASRFRETQYF. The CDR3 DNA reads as TGTGCCAGCAGATTTCGAGAGACCCAGTACTTC.

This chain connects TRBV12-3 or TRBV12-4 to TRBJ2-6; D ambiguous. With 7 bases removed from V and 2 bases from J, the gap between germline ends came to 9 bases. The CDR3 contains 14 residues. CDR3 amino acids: CASTSIPGANVLTF. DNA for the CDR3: TGTGCCAGCACCTCTATCCCTGGGGCCAACGTCCTGACTTTC.

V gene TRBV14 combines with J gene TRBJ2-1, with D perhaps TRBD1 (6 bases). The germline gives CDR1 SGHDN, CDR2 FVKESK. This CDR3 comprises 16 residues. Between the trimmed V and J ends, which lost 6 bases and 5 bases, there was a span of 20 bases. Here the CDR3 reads CASSLLQGRGNNEQFF. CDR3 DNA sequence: TGTGCCAGCAGTCTTCTTCAGGGGAGAGGTAACAATGAGCAGTTCTTC.

The CDR3 coding sequence is TGTGCCTGGAGTGTAGGGACTGGGGCCTACGAGCAGTACTTC. It codes for CAWSVGTGAYEQYF. The V call is TRBV30, the J call TRBJ2-7, with a possible D match to TRBD2 (6 bases). The CDR3 consists of 14 residues. From germline, CDR1 is GTSNPN and CDR2 SVGIG (reference sequence). The ends were cut back, 0 bases at V and 2 bases at J, with 11 bases in the middle.

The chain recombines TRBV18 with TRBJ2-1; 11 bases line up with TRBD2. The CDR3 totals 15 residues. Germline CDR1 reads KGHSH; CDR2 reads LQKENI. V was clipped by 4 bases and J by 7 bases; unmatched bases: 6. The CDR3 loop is CASSLPTSGNNEQFF. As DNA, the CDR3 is TGTGCCAGCTCACTTCCGACTAGCGGGAATAATGAGCAGTTCTTC.

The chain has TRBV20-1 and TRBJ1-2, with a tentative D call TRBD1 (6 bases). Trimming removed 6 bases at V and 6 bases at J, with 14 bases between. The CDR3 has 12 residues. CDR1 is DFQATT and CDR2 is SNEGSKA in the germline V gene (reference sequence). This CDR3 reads CSASRGDNGYTF. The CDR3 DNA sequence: TGCAGTGCGTCCAGGGGAGACAATGGCTACACCTTC.

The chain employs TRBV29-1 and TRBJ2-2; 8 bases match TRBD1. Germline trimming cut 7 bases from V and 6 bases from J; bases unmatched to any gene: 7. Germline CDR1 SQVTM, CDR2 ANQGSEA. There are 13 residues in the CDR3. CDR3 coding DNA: TGCAGCGGAGGACAGGGCGGTTCCGGGGAGCTGTTTTTT. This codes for CSGGQGGSGELFF.

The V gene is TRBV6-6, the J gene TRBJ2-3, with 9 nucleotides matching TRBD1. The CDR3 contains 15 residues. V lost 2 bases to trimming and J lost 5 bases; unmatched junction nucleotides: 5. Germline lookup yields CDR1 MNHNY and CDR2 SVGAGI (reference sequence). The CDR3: CASSYPDRGGDTQYF. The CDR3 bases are TGTGCCAGCAGTTACCCAGACAGGGGGGGAGATACGCAGTATTTT.

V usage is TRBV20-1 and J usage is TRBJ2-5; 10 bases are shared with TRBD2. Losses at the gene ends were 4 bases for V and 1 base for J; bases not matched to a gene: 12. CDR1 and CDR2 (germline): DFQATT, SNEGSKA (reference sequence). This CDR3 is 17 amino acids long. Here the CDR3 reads CSAKPLAGVLPQETQYF. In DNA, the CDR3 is TGCAGTGCTAAACCCCTAGCGGGAGTGCTCCCCCAAGAGACCCAGTACTTC.

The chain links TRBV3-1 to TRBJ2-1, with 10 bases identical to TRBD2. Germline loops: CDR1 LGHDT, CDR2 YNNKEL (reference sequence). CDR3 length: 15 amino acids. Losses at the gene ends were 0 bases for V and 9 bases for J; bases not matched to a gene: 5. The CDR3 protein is CASSQEAGGRGEQFF. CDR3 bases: TGTGCCAGCAGCCAAGAAGCGGGAGGGCGCGGTGAGCAGTTCTTC.

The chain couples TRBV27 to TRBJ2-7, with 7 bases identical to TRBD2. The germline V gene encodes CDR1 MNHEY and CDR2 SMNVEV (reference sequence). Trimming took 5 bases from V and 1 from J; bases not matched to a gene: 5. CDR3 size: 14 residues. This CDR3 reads CASSPQGLSYEQYF. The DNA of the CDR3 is TGTGCCAGCAGTCCCCAGGGACTATCCTACGAGCAGTACTTC.

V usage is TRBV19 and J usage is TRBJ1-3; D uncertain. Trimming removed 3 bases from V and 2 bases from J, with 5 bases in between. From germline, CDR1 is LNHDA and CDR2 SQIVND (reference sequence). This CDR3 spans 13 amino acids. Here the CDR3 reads CASSIRPGNTIYF. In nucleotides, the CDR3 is TGTGCCAGTAGTATTCGACCTGGAAACACCATATATTTT.

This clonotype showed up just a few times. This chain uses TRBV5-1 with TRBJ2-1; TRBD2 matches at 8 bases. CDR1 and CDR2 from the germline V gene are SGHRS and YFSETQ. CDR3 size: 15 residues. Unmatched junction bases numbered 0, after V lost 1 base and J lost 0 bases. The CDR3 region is CASSLTSGSYNEQFF. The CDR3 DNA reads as TGCGCCAGCAGCTTGACTAGCGGCTCCTACAATGAGCAGTTCTTC. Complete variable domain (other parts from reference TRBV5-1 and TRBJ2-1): KAGVTQTPRYLIKTRGQQVTLSCSPISGHRSVSWYQQTPGQGLQFLFEYFSETQRNKGNFPGRFSGRQFSNSRSEMNVSTLELGDSALYLCASSLTSGSYNEQFFGPGTRLTVL.

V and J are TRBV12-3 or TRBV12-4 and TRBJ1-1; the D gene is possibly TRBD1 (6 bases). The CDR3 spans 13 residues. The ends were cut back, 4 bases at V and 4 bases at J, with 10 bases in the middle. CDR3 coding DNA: TGTGCCAGCAGTTCAGGGGAGGGCACTGAAGCTTTCTTT. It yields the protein CASSSGEGTEAFF.

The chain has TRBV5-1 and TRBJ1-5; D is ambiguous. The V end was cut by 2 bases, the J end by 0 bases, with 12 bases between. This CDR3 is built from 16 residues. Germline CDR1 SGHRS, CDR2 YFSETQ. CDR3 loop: CASSFGELTSNQPQHF. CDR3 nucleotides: TGCGCCAGCAGCTTTGGGGAGCTCACTAGCAATCAGCCCCAGCATTTT.

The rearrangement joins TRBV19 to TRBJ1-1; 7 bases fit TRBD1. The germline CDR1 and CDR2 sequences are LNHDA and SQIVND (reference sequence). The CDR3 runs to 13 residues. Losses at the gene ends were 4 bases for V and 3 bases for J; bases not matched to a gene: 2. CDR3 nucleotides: TGTGCCAGTAGTAGACAGGGTGACACTGAAGCTTTCTTT. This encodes CASSRQGDTEAFF.

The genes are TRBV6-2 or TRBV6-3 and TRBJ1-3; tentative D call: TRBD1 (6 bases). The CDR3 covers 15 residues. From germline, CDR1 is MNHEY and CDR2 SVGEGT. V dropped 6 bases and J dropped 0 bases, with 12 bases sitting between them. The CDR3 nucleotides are TGTGCCAGCAGGCTACAGGGAATCTCTGGAAACACCATATATTTT. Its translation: CASRLQGISGNTIYF.

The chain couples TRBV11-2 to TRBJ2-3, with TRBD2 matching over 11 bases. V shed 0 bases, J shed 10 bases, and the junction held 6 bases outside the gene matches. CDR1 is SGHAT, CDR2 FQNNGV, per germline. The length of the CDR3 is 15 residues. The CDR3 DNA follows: TGTGCCAGCAGCTTAGATCCTAGCGGGAGGCCGGCGCAGTATTTT. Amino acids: CASSLDPSGRPAQYF.

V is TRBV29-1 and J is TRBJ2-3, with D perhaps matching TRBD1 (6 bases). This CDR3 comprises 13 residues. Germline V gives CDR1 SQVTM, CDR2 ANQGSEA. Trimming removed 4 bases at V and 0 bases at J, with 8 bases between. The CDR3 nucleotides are TGCAGCGTTGTTGGACAGAGCACAGATACGCAGTATTTT. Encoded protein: CSVVGQSTDTQYF.

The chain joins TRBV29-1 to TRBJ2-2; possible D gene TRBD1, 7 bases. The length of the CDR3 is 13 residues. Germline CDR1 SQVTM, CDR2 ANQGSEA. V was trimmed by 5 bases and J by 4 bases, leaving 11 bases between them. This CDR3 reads CSVRQGGTGELFF. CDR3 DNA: TGCAGCGTTCGGCAGGGGGGCACCGGGGAGCTGTTTTTT.

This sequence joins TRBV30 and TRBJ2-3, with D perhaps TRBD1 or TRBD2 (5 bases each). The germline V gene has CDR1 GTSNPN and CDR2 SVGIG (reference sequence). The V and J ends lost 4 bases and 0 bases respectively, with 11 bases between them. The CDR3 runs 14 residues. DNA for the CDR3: TGTGCCTGGAAGGGACCTTCTAGCACAGATACGCAGTATTTT. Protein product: CAWKGPSSTDTQYF.

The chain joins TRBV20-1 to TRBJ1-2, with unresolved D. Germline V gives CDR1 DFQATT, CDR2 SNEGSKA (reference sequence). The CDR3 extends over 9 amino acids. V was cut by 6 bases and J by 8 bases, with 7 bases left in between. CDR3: CSADEGYTF. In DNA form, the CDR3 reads TGCAGTGCGGACGAAGGCTACACCTTC.

CDR3 amino acids: CASGRIANTEAFF. For the CDR3, the DNA is TGTGCCAGCGGGCGTATAGCCAACACTGAAGCTTTCTTT. The chain combines TRBV7-9 with TRBJ1-1, with no clear D. The ends were cut back, 8 bases at V and 2 bases at J, with 12 bases in the middle. Germline V lookup: CDR1 SEHNR, CDR2 FQNEAQ (reference sequence). The CDR3 length is 13 residues.

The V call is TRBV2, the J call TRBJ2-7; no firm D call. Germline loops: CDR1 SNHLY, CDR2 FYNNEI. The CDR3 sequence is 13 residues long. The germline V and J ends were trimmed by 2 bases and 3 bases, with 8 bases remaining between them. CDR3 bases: TGTGCCAGCAGTGAACGGGCAGTCTACGAGCAGTACTTC. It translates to CASSERAVYEQYF.

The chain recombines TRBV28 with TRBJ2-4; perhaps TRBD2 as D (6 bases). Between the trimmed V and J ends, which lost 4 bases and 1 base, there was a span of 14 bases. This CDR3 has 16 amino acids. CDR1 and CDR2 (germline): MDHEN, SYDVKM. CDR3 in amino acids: CASSSGERKAKNIQYF. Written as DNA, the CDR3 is TGTGCCAGCAGTTCGGGAGAGAGAAAGGCCAAAAACATTCAGTACTTC.

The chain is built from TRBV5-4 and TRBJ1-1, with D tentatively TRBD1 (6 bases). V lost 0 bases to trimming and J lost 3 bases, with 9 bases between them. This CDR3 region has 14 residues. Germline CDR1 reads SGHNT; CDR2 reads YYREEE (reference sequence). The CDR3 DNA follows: TGTGCCAGCAGCTTGGGCGGGGGCGACACTGAAGCTTTCTTT. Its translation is CASSLGGGDTEAFF. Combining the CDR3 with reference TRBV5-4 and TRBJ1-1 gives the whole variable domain ETGVTQSPTHLIKTRGQQVTLRCSSQSGHNTVSWYQQALGQGPQFIFQYYREEENGRGNFPPRFSGLQFPNYSSELNVNALELDDSALYLCASSLGGGDTEAFFGQGTRLTVV.

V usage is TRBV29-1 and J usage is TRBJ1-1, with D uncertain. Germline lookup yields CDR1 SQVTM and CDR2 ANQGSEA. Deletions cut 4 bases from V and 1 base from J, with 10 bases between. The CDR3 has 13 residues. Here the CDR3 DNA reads TGCAGCGTTGTCAGTGTCCAGAACACTGAAGCTTTCTTT. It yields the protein CSVVSVQNTEAFF.

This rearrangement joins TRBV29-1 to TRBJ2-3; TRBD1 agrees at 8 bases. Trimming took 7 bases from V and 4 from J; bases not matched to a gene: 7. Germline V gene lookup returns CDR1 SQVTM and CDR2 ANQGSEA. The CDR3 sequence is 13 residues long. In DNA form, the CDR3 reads TGCAGCGGCTTGACAGGGGTCCCAGATACGCAGTATTTT. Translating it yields CSGLTGVPDTQYF.